The rows below give T cell receptor beta chains drawn from one sample of a study of blood T cell repertoires in COVID-19. Clones were sequenced by immunoSEQ multiplex PCR, and TCRdb holds only the in-frame ones, with some missing. The data show some 150,000 clones, 82% seen once. Sequencing input: peripheral blood. The receptors shown here come from a woman aged 70-85 years with acute or convalescent COVID-19. Each CDR3 is given with its conserved first and last residue. A D gene is named only where the DNA matches it firmly. Expanded clones are given a class, and other clones once, few, many or no size at all.

j_call clone_size d_call v_call cdr3_aa cdr3_nt
TRBJ1-5 - - TRBV5-1 CASSLDSSNQPQHF TGCGCCAGCAGCTTGGACAGTAGCAATCAGCCCCAGCATTTT
TRBJ2-7 once - TRBV12-3/TRBV12-4 CASSPPPYYEQYF TGTGCCAGCAGTCCGCCCCCCTACTACGAGCAGTACTTC
TRBJ2-5 - TRBD1 TRBV7-9 CASSTGTGSYQETQYF TGTGCCAGCAGCACCGGGACAGGGAGCTACCAAGAGACCCAGTACTTC
TRBJ2-1 - - TRBV18 CASSRALGGANNEQFF TGTGCCAGCTCACGAGCCCTAGGAGGGGCTAACAATGAGCAGTTCTTC
TRBJ2-5 - - TRBV12-1 CASTIKQGAQTQYF TGTGCCAGCACCATAAAACAGGGGGCTCAGACCCAGTACTTC
TRBJ1-2 few - TRBV4-1 CASSHGDGYTF TGCGCCAGCAGCCATGGAGATGGCTACACCTTC
TRBJ2-3 - - TRBV18 CASSPVALGTDTQYF TGTGCCAGCTCACCAGTGGCACTAGGCACAGATACGCAGTATTTT
TRBJ1-1 - - TRBV2 CASSFQGSNTEAFF TGTGCCAGCAGTTTCCAGGGGTCAAACACTGAAGCTTTCTTT
TRBJ2-1 - TRBD2 TRBV5-1 CASSLEGPGTSGSEQFF TGCGCCAGCAGCTTGGAGGGTCCCGGGACTAGCGGCAGTGAGCAGTTCTTC
TRBJ1-2 - - TRBV9 CASSVDVSQGYGYTF TGTGCCAGCAGCGTAGACGTGTCGCAGGGCTATGGCTACACCTTC
TRBJ1-2 once - TRBV27 CASSSARDGYTF TGTGCCAGCAGTTCCGCCCGGGATGGCTACACCTTC
TRBJ1-3 - - TRBV7-8 CASSRSGGSGNTIYF TGTGCCAGCAGCCGATCCGGGGGCTCTGGAAACACCATATATTTT
TRBJ2-7 few TRBD1 TRBV5-1 CASSFMGQGFHEQYF TGCGCCAGCAGCTTCATGGGACAGGGGTTTCACGAGCAGTACTTC
TRBJ2-7 - TRBD2 TRBV7-9 CASSLATSGSPYEQYF TGTGCCAGCAGCTTAGCGACTAGCGGATCCCCCTACGAGCAGTACTTC
TRBJ2-1 - TRBD2 TRBV6-5 CASSSGGNSYNEQFF TGTGCCAGCAGTTCGGGGGGGAACTCCTACAATGAGCAGTTCTTC
TRBJ2-7 few TRBD2 TRBV7-9 CASSLASGSGNEQYF TGTGCCAGCAGCTTGGCCAGCGGGAGCGGGAACGAGCAGTACTTC
TRBJ2-7 many TRBD1 TRBV9 CASSVAGTGLYEQYF TGTGCCAGCAGCGTTGCCGGGACAGGGCTCTACGAGCAGTACTTC
TRBJ1-2 - - TRBV24-1 CATSDSNLITGAGGYTF TGTGCCACCAGTGACTCCAATCTTATAACGGGTGCTGGCGGCTACACCTTC
TRBJ1-2 many - TRBV7-9 CASSGGLLYGYTF TGTGCCAGCAGCGGCGGACTACTCTATGGCTACACCTTC
TRBJ1-1 - TRBD1 TRBV30 CAWTGGPEAFF TGTGCCTGGACAGGGGGTCCTGAAGCTTTCTTT
TRBJ2-2 - TRBD2 TRBV29-1 CSGTGGPNTGELFF TGCAGCGGGACGGGGGGTCCGAACACCGGGGAGCTGTTTTTT
TRBJ1-2 - - TRBV5-1 CASSLQGFDYGYTF TGCGCCAGCAGCCTCCAGGGTTTTGACTATGGCTACACCTTC
TRBJ1-5 - - TRBV28 CASSPRQGYNQPQHF TGTGCCAGCAGTCCCAGGCAGGGCTACAATCAGCCCCAGCATTTT
TRBJ1-5 - TRBD1 TRBV28 CASGGQDDQPQHF TGTGCCAGCGGGGGACAGGACGATCAGCCCCAGCATTTT
TRBJ2-1 - TRBD2 TRBV5-1 CASSPTTSGDYNEQFF TGCGCCAGCAGCCCGACTACTAGCGGAGACTACAATGAGCAGTTCTTC
TRBJ1-1 - - TRBV10-1 CASLFTRGTSNTEAFF TGCGCCAGCCTTTTCACAAGGGGCACTTCGAACACTGAAGCTTTCTTT
TRBJ1-6 - TRBD1 TRBV9 CASSVEDRVSSYNSPLHF TGTGCCAGCAGCGTAGAAGACAGGGTCAGCTCCTATAATTCACCCCTCCACTTT
TRBJ2-3 - - TRBV5-1 CASSLGGNGDTQYF TGCGCCAGCAGCTTGGGAGGGAACGGAGATACGCAGTATTTT
TRBJ2-3 - - TRBV13 CASSFSGSDTQYF TGTGCCAGCAGCTTCTCAGGGTCAGATACGCAGTATTTT